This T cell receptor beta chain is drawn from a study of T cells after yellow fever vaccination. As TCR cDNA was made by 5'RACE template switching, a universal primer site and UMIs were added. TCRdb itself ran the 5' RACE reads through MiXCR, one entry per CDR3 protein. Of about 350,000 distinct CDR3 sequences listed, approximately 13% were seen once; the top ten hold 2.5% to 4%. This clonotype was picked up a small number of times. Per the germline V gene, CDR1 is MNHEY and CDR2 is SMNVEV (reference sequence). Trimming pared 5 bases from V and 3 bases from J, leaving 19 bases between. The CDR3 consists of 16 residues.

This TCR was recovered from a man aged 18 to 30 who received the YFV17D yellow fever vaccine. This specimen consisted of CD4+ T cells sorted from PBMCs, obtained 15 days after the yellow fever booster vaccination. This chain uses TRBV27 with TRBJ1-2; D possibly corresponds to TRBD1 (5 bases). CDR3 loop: CASSTLLGLRDYGYTF. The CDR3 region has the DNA TGTGCCAGCAGTACTCTATTGGGGCTTCGGGACTATGGCTACACCTTC.